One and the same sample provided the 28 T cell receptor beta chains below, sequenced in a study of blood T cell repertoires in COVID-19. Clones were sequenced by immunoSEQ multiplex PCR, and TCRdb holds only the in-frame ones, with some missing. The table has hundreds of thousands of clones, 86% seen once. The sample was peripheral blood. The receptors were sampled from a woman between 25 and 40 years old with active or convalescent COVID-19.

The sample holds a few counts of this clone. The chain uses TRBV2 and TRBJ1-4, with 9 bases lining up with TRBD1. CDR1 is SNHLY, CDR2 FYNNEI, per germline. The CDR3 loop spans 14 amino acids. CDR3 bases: TGTGTAGGACAGGGGTTTTCAACTAATGAAAAACTGTTTTTT. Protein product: CVGQGFSTNEKLFF. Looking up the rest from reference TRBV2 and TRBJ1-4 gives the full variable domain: EPEVTQTPSHQVTQMGQEVILRCVPISNHLYFYWYRQILGQKVEFLVSFYNNEISEKSEIFDDQFSVERPDGSNFTLKIRSTKLEDSAMYFCVGQGFSTNEKLFFGSGTQLSVL.

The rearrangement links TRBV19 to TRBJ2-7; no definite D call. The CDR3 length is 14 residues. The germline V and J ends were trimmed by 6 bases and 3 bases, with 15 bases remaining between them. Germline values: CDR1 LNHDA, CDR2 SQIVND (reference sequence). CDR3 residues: CASSYGFGNYEQYF. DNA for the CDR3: TGTGCCAGTAGCTACGGGTTTGGCAACTACGAGCAGTACTTC.

The CDR3 nucleotides are TGCGCCAGCAGCCCCGGGACTTCCAATGAGCAGTTCTTC. Translating it yields CASSPGTSNEQFF. This sequence joins TRBV5-1 and TRBJ2-1; D may be TRBD2 (6 bases). In germline, CDR1 is SGHRS, CDR2 YFSETQ. The CDR3 is 13 amino acids. V was pared by 4 bases and J by 6 bases, with 11 bases between.

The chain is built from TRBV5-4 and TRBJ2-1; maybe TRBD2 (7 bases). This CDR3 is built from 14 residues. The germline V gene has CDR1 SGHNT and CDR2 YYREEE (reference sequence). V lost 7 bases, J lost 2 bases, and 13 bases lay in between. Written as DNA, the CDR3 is TGTGCCAGCCTTGGGGGGGCCGCCTACAATGAGCAGTTCTTC. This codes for CASLGGAAYNEQFF. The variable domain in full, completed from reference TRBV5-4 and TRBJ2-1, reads ETGVTQSPTHLIKTRGQQVTLRCSSQSGHNTVSWYQQALGQGPQFIFQYYREEENGRGNFPPRFSGLQFPNYSSELNVNALELDDSALYLCASLGGAAYNEQFFGPGTRLTVL.

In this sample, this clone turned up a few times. The CDR3 DNA sequence: TGTGCCACCATGTCGGACACCGGGGAGCTGTTTTTT. Translation: CATMSDTGELFF. The chain employs TRBV24-1 and TRBJ2-2; D ambiguous. Germline V gives CDR1 KGHDR, CDR2 SFDVKD. The length of the CDR3 is 12 residues. V lost 8 bases to trimming and J lost 3 bases, with 6 bases between them.

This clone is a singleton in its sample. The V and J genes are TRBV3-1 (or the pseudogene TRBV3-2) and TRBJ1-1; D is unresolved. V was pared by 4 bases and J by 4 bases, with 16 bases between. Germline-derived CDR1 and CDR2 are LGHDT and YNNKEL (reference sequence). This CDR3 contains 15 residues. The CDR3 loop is CASSPERVAATEAFF. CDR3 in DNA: TGTGCCAGCAGCCCAGAACGGGTGGCGGCCACTGAAGCTTTCTTT.

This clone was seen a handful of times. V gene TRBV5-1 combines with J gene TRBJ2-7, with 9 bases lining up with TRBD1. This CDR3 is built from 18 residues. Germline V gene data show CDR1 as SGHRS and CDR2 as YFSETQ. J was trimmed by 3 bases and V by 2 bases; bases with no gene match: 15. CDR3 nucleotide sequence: TGCGCCAGCAGCTTCAATCCTTCCGGGACAGGGAAAAACTACGAGCAGTACTTC. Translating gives CASSFNPSGTGKNYEQYF.

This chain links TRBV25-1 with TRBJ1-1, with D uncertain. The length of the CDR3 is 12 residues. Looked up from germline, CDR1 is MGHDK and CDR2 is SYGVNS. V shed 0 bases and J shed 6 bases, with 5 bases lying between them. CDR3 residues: CASSEYTAEAFF. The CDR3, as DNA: TGTGCCAGCAGTGAATATACAGCTGAAGCTTTCTTT.

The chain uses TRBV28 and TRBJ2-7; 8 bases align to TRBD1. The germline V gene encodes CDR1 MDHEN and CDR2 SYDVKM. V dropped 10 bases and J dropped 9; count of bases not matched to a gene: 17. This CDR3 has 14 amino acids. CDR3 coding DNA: TGTGCCACCGGGGGCCCCGCCAGGGGGCTCGGGCAGTACTTC. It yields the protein CATGGPARGLGQYF.

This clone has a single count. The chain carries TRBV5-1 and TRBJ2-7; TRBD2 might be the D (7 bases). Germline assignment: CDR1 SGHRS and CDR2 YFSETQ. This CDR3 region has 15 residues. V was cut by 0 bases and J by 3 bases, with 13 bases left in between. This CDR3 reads CASSLGAGEGYEQYF. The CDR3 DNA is TGCGCCAGCAGCTTGGGGGCAGGGGAGGGCTACGAGCAGTACTTC.

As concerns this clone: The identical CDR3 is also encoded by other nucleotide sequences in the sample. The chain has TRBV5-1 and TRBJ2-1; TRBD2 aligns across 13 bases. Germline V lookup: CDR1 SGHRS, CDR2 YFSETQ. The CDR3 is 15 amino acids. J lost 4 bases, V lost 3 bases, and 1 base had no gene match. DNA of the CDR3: TGCGCCAGCAGCTCGACTAGCGGGGGGTACAATGAGCAGTTCTTC. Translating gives CASSSTSGGYNEQFF.

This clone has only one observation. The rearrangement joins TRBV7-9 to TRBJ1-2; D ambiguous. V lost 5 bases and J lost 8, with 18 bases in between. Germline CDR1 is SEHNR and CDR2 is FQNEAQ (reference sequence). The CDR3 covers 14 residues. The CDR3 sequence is CASSRPVSLEGYTF. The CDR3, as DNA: TGTGCCAGCAGCCGTCCCGTGAGCCTGGAGGGCTACACCTTC.

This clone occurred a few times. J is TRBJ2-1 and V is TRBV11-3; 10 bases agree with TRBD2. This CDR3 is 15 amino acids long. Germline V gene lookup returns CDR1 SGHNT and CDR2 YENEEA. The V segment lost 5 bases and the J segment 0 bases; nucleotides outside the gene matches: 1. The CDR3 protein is CASSPSGSSYNEQFF. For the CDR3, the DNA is TGTGCCAGCAGCCCTAGCGGGAGCTCCTACAATGAGCAGTTCTTC. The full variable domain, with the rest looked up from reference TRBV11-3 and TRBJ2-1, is EAGVVQSPRYKIIEKKQPVAFWCNPISGHNTLYWYLQNLGQGPELLIRYENEEAVDDSQLPKDRFSAERLKGVDSTLKIQPAELGDSAVYLCASSPSGSSYNEQFFGPGTRLTVL.

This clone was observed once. CDR3 sequence (DNA): TGTGCCAGCAGCGTTGGGGGGAGAAGTACTGGAAACACCATATATTTT. This translates into CASSVGGRSTGNTIYF. The rearrangement links TRBV9 to TRBJ1-3; TRBD1 might be the D (5 bases). This CDR3 has 16 amino acids. Between the trimmed V and J ends, which lost 2 bases and 2 bases, there was a span of 14 bases. CDR1 SGDLS and CDR2 YYNGEE come from the germline V gene.

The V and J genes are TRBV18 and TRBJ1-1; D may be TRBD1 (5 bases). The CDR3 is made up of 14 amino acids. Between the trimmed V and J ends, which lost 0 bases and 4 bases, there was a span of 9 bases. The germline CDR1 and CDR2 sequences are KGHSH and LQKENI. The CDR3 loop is CASSPPQGLTEAFF. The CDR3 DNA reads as TGTGCCAGCTCACCACCGCAGGGACTCACTGAAGCTTTCTTT.

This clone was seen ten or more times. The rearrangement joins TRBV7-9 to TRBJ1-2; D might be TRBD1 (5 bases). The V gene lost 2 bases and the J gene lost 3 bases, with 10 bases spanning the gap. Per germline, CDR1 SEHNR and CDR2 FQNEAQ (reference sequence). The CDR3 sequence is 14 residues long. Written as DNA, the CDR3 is TGTGCCAGCAGCTTATCTGGGGCCCACTATGGCTACACCTTC. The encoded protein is CASSLSGAHYGYTF.

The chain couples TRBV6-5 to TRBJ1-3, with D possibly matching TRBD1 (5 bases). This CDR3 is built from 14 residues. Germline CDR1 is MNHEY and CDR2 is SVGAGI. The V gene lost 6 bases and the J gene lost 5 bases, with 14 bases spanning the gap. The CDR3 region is CASRSRGVRNTIYF. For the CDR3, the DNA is TGTGCCAGCAGGTCTCGGGGGGTGAGAAACACCATATATTTT.

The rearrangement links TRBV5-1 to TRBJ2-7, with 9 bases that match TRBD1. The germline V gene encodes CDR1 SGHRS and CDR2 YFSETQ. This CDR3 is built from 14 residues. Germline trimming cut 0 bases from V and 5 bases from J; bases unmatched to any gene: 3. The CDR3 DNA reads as TGCGCCAGCAGCTTGGGGGACAGGGCGCACGAGCAGTACTTC. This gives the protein CASSLGDRAHEQYF.

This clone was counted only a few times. The CDR3 protein is CASSEHKYEQYF. CDR3 DNA: TGTGCCAGCAGTGAACACAAGTACGAGCAGTACTTC. The chain links TRBV6-1 to TRBJ2-7; D is uncertain. CDR1 and CDR2 (germline): MNHNS, SASEGT. The CDR3 covers 12 residues. V lost 2 bases to trimming and J lost 4 bases, with 6 bases between them.

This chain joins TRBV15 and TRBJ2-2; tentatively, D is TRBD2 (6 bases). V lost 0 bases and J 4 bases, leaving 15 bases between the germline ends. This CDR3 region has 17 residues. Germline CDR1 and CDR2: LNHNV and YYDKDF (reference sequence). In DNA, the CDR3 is TGTGCCACCAGCAGAGATCTGGCGGGGACGACCACCGGGGAGCTGTTTTTT. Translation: CATSRDLAGTTTGELFF. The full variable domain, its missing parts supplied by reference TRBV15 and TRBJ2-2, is DAMVIQNPRYQVTQFGKPVTLSCSQTLNHNVMYWYQQKSSQAPKLLFHYYDKDFNNEADTPDNFQSRRPNTSFCFLDIRSPGLGDTAMYLCATSRDLAGTTTGELFFGEGSRLTVL.

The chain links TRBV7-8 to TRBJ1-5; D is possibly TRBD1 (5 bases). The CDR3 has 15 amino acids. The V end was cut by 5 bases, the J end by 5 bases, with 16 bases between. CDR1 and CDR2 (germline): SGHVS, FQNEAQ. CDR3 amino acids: CASSPRRTGYQPQHF. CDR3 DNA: TGTGCCAGCAGCCCCCGACGCACAGGATATCAGCCCCAGCATTTT.

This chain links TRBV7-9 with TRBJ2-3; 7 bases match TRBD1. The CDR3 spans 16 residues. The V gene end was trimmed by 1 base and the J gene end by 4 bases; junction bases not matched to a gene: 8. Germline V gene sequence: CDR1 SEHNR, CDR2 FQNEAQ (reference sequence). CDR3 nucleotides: TGTGCCAGCAGCTTAGTTCCCTTACAGGGGTCAGATACGCAGTATTTT. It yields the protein CASSLVPLQGSDTQYF.

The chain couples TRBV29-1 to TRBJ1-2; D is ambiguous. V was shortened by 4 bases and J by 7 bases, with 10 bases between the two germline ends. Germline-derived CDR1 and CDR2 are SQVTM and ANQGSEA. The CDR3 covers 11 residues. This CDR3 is CSVGTPFGYTF. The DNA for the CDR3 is TGCAGCGTTGGGACTCCGTTTGGCTACACCTTC.

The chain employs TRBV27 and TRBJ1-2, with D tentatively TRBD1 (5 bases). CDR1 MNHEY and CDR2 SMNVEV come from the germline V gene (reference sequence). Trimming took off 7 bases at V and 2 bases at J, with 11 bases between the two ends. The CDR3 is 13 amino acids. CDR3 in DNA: TGTGCCAGCACTCGAACAGGCAACTATGGCTACACCTTC. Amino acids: CASTRTGNYGYTF.

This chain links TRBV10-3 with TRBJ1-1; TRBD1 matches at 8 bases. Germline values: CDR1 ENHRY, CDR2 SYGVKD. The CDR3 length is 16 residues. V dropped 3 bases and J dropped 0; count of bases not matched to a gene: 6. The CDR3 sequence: CAISERTGSLNTEAFF. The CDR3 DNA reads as TGTGCCATCAGTGAAAGGACAGGGAGCCTGAACACTGAAGCTTTCTTT.

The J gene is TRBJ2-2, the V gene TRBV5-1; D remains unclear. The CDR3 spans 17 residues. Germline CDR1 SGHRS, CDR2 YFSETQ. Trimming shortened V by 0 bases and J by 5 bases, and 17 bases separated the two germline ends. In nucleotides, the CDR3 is TGCGCCAGCAGCTTGGTTCCGCCAGGCCAGGCAACCGGGGAGCTGTTTTTT. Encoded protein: CASSLVPPGQATGELFF. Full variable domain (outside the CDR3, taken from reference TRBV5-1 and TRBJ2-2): KAGVTQTPRYLIKTRGQQVTLSCSPISGHRSVSWYQQTPGQGLQFLFEYFSETQRNKGNFPGRFSGRQFSNSRSEMNVSTLELGDSALYLCASSLVPPGQATGELFFGEGSRLTVL.

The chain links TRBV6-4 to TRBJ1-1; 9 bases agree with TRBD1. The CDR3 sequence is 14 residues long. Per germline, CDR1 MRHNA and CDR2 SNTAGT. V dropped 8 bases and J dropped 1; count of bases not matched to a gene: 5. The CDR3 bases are TGTGCCAGCGGACCGGGACAGGGGAACACTGAAGCTTTCTTT. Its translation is CASGPGQGNTEAFF.

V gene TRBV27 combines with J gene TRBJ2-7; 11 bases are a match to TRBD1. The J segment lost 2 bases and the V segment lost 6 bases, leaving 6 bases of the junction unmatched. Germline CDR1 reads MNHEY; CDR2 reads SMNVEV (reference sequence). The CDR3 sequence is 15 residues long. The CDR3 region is CASRSGTGGTYEQYF. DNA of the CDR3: TGTGCCAGCAGATCCGGGACAGGGGGAACCTACGAGCAGTACTTC.